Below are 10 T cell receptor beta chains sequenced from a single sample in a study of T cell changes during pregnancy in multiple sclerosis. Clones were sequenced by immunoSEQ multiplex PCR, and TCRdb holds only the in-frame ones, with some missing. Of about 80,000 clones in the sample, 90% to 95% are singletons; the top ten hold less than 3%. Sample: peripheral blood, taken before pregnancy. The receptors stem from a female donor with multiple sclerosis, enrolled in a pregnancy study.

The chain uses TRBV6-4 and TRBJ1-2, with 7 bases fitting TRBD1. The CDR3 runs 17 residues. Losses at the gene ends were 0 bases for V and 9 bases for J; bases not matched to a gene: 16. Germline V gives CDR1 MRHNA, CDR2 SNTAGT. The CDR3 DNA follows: TGTGCCAGCAGTGACTCAATTAACAGGGGCGTCCTCGGGAGCTACACCTTC. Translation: CASSDSINRGVLGSYTF.

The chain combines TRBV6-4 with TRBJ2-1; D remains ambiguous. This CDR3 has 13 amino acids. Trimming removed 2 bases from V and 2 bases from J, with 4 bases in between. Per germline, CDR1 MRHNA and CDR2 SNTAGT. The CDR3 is CASSDPAYNEQFF. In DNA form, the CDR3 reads TGTGCCAGCAGTGACCCCGCCTACAATGAGCAGTTCTTC.

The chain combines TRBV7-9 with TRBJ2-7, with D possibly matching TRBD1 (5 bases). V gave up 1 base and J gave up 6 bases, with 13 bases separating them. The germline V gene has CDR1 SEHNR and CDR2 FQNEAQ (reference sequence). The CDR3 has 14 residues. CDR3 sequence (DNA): TGTGCCAGCAGCTTAGGGACGACAAGGGGCGAGCAGTACTTC. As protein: CASSLGTTRGEQYF.

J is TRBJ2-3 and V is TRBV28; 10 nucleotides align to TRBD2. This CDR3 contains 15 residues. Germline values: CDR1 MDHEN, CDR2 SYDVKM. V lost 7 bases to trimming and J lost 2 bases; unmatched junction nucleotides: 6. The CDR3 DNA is TGTGCCAGCAAACTACTAGCGGGATCCACAGATACGCAGTATTTT. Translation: CASKLLAGSTDTQYF. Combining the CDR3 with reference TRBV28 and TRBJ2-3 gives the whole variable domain DVKVTQSSRYLVKRTGEKVFLECVQDMDHENMFWYRQDPGLGLRLIYFSYDVKMKEKGDIPEGYSVSREKKERFSLILESASTNQTSMYLCASKLLAGSTDTQYFGPGTRLTVL.

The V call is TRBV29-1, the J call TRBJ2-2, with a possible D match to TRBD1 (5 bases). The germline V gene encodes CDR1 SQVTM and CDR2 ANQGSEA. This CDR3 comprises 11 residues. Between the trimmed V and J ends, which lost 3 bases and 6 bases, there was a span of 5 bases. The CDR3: CSVDRAGELFF. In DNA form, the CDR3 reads TGCAGCGTTGACAGGGCCGGGGAGCTGTTTTTT.

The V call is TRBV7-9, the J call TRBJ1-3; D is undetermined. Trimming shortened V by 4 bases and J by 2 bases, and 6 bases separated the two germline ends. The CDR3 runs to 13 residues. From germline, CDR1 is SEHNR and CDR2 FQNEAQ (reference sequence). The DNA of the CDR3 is TGTGCCAGCAGCTCCCCGGCTGGAAACACCATATATTTT. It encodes CASSSPAGNTIYF.

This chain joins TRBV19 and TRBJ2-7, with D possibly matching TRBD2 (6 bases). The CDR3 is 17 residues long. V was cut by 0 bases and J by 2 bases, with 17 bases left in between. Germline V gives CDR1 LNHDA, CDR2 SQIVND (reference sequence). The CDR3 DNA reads TGTGCCAGTAGTATAGATCTACGGGACTCTCGCCCCTACGAGCAGTACTTC. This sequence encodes CASSIDLRDSRPYEQYF.

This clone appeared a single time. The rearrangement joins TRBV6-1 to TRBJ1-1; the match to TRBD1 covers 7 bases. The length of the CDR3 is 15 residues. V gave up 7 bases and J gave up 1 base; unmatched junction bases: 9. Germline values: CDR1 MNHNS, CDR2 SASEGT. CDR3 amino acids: CASNKRTGQNTEAFF. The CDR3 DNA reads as TGTGCCAGCAATAAGAGGACAGGACAGAACACTGAAGCTTTCTTT.

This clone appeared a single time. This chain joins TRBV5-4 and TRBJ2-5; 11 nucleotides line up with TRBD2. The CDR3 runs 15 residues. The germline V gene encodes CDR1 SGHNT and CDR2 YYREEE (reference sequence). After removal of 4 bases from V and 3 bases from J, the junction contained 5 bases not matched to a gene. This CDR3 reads CASSTTSGIKETQYF. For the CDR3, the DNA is TGTGCCAGCAGCACGACTAGCGGGATTAAAGAGACCCAGTACTTC.

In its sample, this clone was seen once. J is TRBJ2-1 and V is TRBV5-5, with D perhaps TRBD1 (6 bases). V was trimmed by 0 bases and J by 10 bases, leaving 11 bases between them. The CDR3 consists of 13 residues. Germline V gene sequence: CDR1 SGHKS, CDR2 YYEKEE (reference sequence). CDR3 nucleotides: TGTGCCAGCAGCTTGGATTACAGGGACGAGCAGTTCTTC. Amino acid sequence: CASSLDYRDEQFF.